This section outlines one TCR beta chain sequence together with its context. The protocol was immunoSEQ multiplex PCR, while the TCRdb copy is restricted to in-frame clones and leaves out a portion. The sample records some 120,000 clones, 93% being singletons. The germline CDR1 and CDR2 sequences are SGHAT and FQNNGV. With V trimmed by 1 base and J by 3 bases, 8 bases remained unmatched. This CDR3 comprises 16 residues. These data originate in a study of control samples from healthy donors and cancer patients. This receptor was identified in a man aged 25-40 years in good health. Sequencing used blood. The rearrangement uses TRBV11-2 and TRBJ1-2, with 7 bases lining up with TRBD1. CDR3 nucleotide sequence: TGTGCCAGCAGCTTAGGACAGGGAAGGGGCTACTATGGCTACACCTTC. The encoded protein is CASSLGQGRGYYGYTF.